This T cell receptor beta chain was obtained from a study of blood T cell repertoires in COVID-19 (TCRdb year 2020). Regarding the study in general: Samples covering the acute and convalescent phases of COVID-19 were provided by collaborators in the United States, Italy and Spain. The prospective study material was composed of cDNA or gDNA derived from T cells, B-cell-depleted T cells, or PBMCs. Deeply sampled blood TCRbeta repertoires from subjects exposed to, actively infected with, or recovered from COVID-19 were included in the dataset. The repertoires were released in a freely available public database meant as a resource for research on the immune response to SARS-CoV-2. Samples were obtained from the ongoing ImmuneRACE study (first 160 participants) and from over 1,000 subjects provided by 6 global collaborators. The sample metadata nearly always contained a de-identified subject ID, COVID-19 status, age in years and sex. Where HLA class I and class II types were available, the types were taken from metadata supplied by the sample provider, not from assay-based typing. Broad study findings and their caveats: How much clinical and demographic metadata was included differed by source and by participant, and the metadata was provided uncurated.

Whole blood was collected in K2EDTA tubes by collaborating institutions according to the institutions' own protocols. For TCRbeta analysis, collaborators shipped samples in one of three forms: frozen whole blood, isolated PBMCs, or DNA extracted from either of those sample types. V loses 1 base at its end and J loses 5 bases; junction bases beyond the gene matches: 7. CDR1 SGHTA and CDR2 FQGNSA are derived from the germline V gene. The CDR3 runs 16 amino acids, cysteine and phenylalanine included. The retained sequence is limited to the CDR3, 48 bases, with the frame set at the first base. This clone was observed a single time. There is no known antigen for this receptor. No quality values exist for individual bases; no much larger clone is one base distant. TCRbeta CDR3 regions were amplified from genomic DNA by means of the immunoSEQ Assay, a bias-controlled multiplex PCR. Per the authors' processing: The number of nucleated cells in each sample was estimated by amplification of reference gene primers within the assay. To quantify the absolute abundance of each unique TCRbeta CDR3 rearrangement, sequence reads were collapsed and filtered. For each sample, productive Simpson clonality was calculated as the square root of Simpson's diversity index over productive rearrangements. The immuneACCESS repertoire file appears here via TCRdb, limited to in-frame rearrangements. These files lack a portion of the clones; in checked studies, under half of the deficit traces to unresolved V genes, and the cause of the others is not known. V and J calls plus clone size are reproduced from that table; the DNA served to infer D and trimming. This sample gives some 37,000 clones in total; 88% of them show up just once. The top ten hold 7% to 9% of the sample.

The TCR sequence derives from a woman aged 65 to 85 with acute or convalescent COVID-19. Sequenced input: peripheral blood. The rearrangement combines TRBV7-2 with TRBJ2-3; 9 bases in the middle match TRBD1. The DNA sequence is as follows: TGTGCCAGCAGCTTAGATCTAACAGGGGGCAGAGATACGCAGTATTTT. Its coded protein is CASSLDLTGGRDTQYF.